This T cell receptor (beta chain) was profiled in a study of T cells in localized non-small cell lung cancer (dated by TCRdb to about 2020). Notes on the research overall: T cell repertoires of 200 to 250 early-stage NSCLC patients were analyzed, with tumors being compared against uninvolved tumor-adjacent lungs. NSCLC patients had a mean age of roughly 66 years, and 129 were male and around 99 female. The cohort consisted of approximately 220 treatment-naive NSCLC patients whose localized lung tumors had been resected. What the authors observed across the whole study: Since the design was exploratory, TCR variables were selected using unadjusted p-values with no false-discovery rate correction. Uninvolved tumor-adjacent lung showed the highest T cell clonality, higher than tumor, which suggests more focused antigenic responses in the adjacent lung. Higher blood T cell density associated with longer overall survival, while higher adjacent-lung clonality associated with shorter survival. Of the top 100 tumor clones, a median of roughly 60 were detected in paired uninvolved adjacent lung; under 30 were also among that lung's top 100. Because multi-region sequencing of the tumors was not done, intratumor heterogeneity could not be ruled out.

Trimming removed 1 base from V and 1 base from J; the gene matches leave 1 base unexplained. There are 14 amino acids in the CDR3, from cysteine to phenylalanine inclusive. Just CDR3 DNA is preserved here, 42 bases in frame from base 1. The germline V gene (reference sequence) specifies SGHNT as CDR1 and YYREEE as CDR2. At diagnosis, tumor, uninvolved tumor-adjacent lung and peripheral blood were collected and then preserved as a mix of FFPE and fresh-frozen material. For TCR repertoire profiling, blood samples were analyzed as peripheral blood mononuclear cells. The immunoSEQ Assay was used to sequence TCR beta CDR3 regions from DNA. The published analysis was carried out like this. T cell density was computed as TCR beta template counts normalized to usable DNA estimated by amplifying housekeeping genes. Richness was estimated with the preseqR package, extrapolating to 400,000 templates for PBMC samples and 120,000 templates for tissue samples. Clonality was calculated as one minus Pielou's evenness. Tissue-enriched TCRs were identified by differential abundance testing using productive amino-acid clonotypes, minimum total count 5 and alpha 0.1. The Jaccard Index and the Morisita Overlap Index were used to measure repertoire overlap between compartments. TCR beta CDR3s were clustered by GLIPH together with public tetramer-defined viral CDR3s, and at least three viral sequences plus V-gene enrichment were required for viral motifs. TCRdb stores this immuneACCESS table with in-frame sequences only. Part of the clones is absent; in the studies checked, under half of the shortfall reflects unresolved V genes, and no reason is known for the rest. V and J calls and clone size come straight from that table; D and trimming were deduced from the DNA. The sample data list about 72,000 clones, and roughly 86% of these were observed just once. The biggest ten clones account for less than 15% of the sample.

A word on this clone: The antigen it recognizes is unknown. No much larger clone exists at a distance of one base, and base qualities are not known.

This sequence uses TRBV5-4 and TRBJ1-2; 7 nucleotides in the junction match TRBD1. The source was peripheral blood, collected before any cancer treatment. This receptor was obtained from an older female donor with stage I lung adenocarcinoma. The CDR3 amino acid sequence is: CASSLTGDNYGYTF. DNA sequence: TGTGCCAGCAGCTTGACAGGGGATAACTATGGCTACACCTTC.